Listed below are T cell receptor beta chains from one sample, sequenced in a study of T-cell reconstitution after alpha-beta-depleted transplantation in children. TCRdb reprocessed the PCR reads with MiXCR, giving one entry per CDR3 protein. The sample carries under 70,000 distinct CDR3 sequences, 9.5% to 13% recorded once. The sample was PBMCs, taken before TCRalphabeta/CD19-depleted stem cell transplant. The receptors here all came from a boy aged 5-17 years with acute myeloid leukemia, due to receive a stem cell transplant. Each CDR3 is given with its conserved first and last residue. Each record gives: V gene, clone size, J gene, D gene, CDR3 protein, CDR3 DNA. D genes are given only for firm matches. Size tells how often a clone was seen (once, few, many) or the class of an expanded clone, and some rows leave it out.

v_gene: TRBV20-1; abundance: many; j_gene: TRBJ2-7; d_gene: NA; CDR3aa: CSAPWTYEQYF; CDR3nt: TGCAGTGCTCCCTGGACCTACGAGCAGTACTTC
v_gene: TRBV12-3/TRBV12-4; abundance: many; j_gene: TRBJ1-2; d_gene: NA; CDR3aa: CASNPRGISYGYTF; CDR3nt: TGTGCCAGCAACCCCCGTGGGATTTCCTATGGCTACACCTTC
v_gene: TRBV7-2; abundance: many; j_gene: TRBJ1-4; d_gene: NA; CDR3aa: CASSFTGPNEKLFF; CDR3nt: TGTGCCAGCAGCTTTACGGGGCCTAATGAAAAACTGTTTTTT
v_gene: TRBV4-1; abundance: many; j_gene: TRBJ1-5; d_gene: TRBD1; CDR3aa: CASSPSGQGNQPQHF; CDR3nt: TGCGCCAGCAGTCCCTCCGGACAGGGGAATCAGCCCCAGCATTTT
v_gene: TRBV5-4; abundance: NA; j_gene: TRBJ2-5; d_gene: NA; CDR3aa: CASSANPGPLQETQYF; CDR3nt: TGTGCCAGCAGCGCAAACCCGGGACCCTTGCAAGAGACCCAGTACTTC
v_gene: TRBV3-1; abundance: NA; j_gene: TRBJ2-7; d_gene: TRBD2; CDR3aa: CACSHLGLAGPIYEQYF; CDR3nt: TGTGCCTGCTCCCACCTCGGACTAGCGGGACCCATCTACGAGCAGTACTTC
v_gene: TRBV11-2; abundance: NA; j_gene: TRBJ1-5; d_gene: TRBD1; CDR3aa: CASSLGSGGGQPQHF; CDR3nt: TGTGCCAGCAGCTTAGGTTCAGGGGGCGGTCAGCCCCAGCATTTT
v_gene: TRBV7-8; abundance: many; j_gene: TRBJ2-2; d_gene: TRBD2; CDR3aa: CASSSLAGGHTGELFF; CDR3nt: TGTGCCAGCAGCTCCCTAGCGGGAGGCCACACCGGGGAGCTGTTTTTT
v_gene: TRBV5-5; abundance: many; j_gene: TRBJ1-5; d_gene: NA; CDR3aa: CASSLESDRDYQPQHF; CDR3nt: TGTGCCAGCAGCTTGGAATCTGACAGAGATTATCAGCCCCAGCATTTT
v_gene: TRBV4-1; abundance: many; j_gene: TRBJ2-1; d_gene: TRBD1; CDR3aa: CASSQDAGGYYNEQFF; CDR3nt: TGCGCCAGCAGCCAAGATGCAGGGGGTTACTACAATGAGCAGTTCTTC
v_gene: TRBV20-1; abundance: NA; j_gene: TRBJ1-2; d_gene: NA; CDR3aa: CSARRTYGYTF; CDR3nt: TGCAGTGCTAGAAGGACTTATGGCTACACCTTC
v_gene: TRBV12-3/TRBV12-4; abundance: many; j_gene: TRBJ1-1; d_gene: NA; CDR3aa: CASILGSGTEAFF; CDR3nt: TGTGCCAGCATCCTGGGAAGCGGCACTGAAGCTTTCTTT